This section outlines one T cell receptor beta chain sequence together with its context. Seattle participants joined during active infection and were tracked over time. Sequencing was performed with immunoSEQ multiplex PCR; in TCRdb, only in-frame clones are kept and a portion is missing. The table has about 200,000 clones, over 80% seen once; the top ten hold 0.95%. The source of the sample is a study of blood T cell repertoires in COVID-19. Study overall: From the United States, Italy and Spain came samples of acute and convalescent COVID-19.

The V and J ends lost 1 base and 0 bases, in that order; junction bases with no gene match: 0. Per germline, CDR1 LGHDT and CDR2 YNNKEL (reference sequence). The CDR3 loop spans 16 amino acids. J is TRBJ2-3 and V is TRBV3-1 (or the pseudogene TRBV3-2); 11 bases line up with TRBD2. The sample consisted of peripheral blood. This TCR was sampled from a man in his 60s with COVID-19, enrolled during active disease. This chain's CDR3 is CASSQVAGGSTDTQYF. The CDR3 nucleotides read TGTGCCAGCAGCCAAGTAGCGGGAGGGAGCACAGATACGCAGTATTTT.